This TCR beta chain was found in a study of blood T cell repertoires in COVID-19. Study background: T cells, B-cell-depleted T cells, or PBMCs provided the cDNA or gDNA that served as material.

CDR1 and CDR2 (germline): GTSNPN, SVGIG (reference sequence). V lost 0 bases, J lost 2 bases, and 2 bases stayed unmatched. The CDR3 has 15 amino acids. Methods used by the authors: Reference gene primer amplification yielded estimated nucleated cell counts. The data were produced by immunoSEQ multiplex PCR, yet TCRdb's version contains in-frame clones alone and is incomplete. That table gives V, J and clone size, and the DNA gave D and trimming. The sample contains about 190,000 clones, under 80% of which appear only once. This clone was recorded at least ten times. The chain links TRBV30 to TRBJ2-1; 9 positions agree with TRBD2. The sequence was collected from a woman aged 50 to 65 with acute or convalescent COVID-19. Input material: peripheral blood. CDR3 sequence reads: CAWSVRGRAYNEQFF. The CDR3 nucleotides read TGTGCCTGGAGTGTACGCGGGAGGGCCTACAATGAGCAGTTCTTC.